These T cell receptor beta chains were read from a single sample in a study of shared clonotypes between healthy human individuals. Method: immunoSEQ multiplex PCR; TCRdb's copy keeps in-frame clones and lacks some. The sample has approximately 1.5 million clones, 98% seen once; the top ten hold under 0.45%. The specimen sequenced was naive CD4+ T cells sorted from blood. The receptors derive from a man aged 30 to 39 in good health. Each CDR3 is given with its conserved first and last residue. D genes are given only for firm matches. Clone sizes are given selectively: once, few, many, or a class where the clone is expanded.

>TRBV6-5|-|TRBJ2-7|-
TGTGCCAGCAGTTACTCGTCTCGTACCTACGAGCAGTACTTC
CASSYSSRTYEQYF
>TRBV10-1|-|TRBJ2-5|-
TGCGCCAGCAGCCCCGGACGGGCAGCATGGAGAGAGACCCAGTACTTC
CASSPGRAAWRETQYF
>TRBV29-1|-|TRBJ2-4|-
TGCAGCGCCATCGGAGGTCCACAGGGAAAGACCAAAAACATTCAGTACTTC
CSAIGGPQGKTKNIQYF
>TRBV30|-|TRBJ2-2|-
TGTGCCTGGAACCCGAATTCTGCCGGGGAGCTGTTTTTT
CAWNPNSAGELFF
>TRBV5-6|-|TRBJ2-5|-
TGTGCCAGCAGCTGGATAACAGGGATCCAAGAGACCCAGTACTTC
CASSWITGIQETQYF
>TRBV5-5|-|TRBJ2-7|TRBD1
TGTGCCAGCAGCAACACCGGGACAGGCGGTGACTACGAGCAGTACTTC
CASSNTGTGGDYEQYF
>TRBV5-4|-|TRBJ2-1|-
TGTGCCAGCAGCTTGGGAACATACAATGAGCAGTTCTTC
CASSLGTYNEQFF
>TRBV5-5|-|TRBJ2-5|TRBD2
TGTGCCAGCAGCTTATACGGGGGGGACGAGACCCAGTACTTC
CASSLYGGDETQYF
>TRBV7-2|-|TRBJ1-1|-
TGTGCCAGCAGCTTAAGAAGGGGGACTGAAGCTTTCTTT
CASSLRRGTEAFF
>TRBV11-3|-|TRBJ2-3|-
TGTGCCAGCAGCAAGAGACACACCACAGATACGCAGTATTTT
CASSKRHTTDTQYF
>TRBV6-1|-|TRBJ2-2|-
TGTGCCAGCAGTGAAGGACAGATCACCGGGGAGCTGTTTTTT
CASSEGQITGELFF
>TRBV10-2|-|TRBJ2-7|-
TGCGCCAGCAGCCCCTATTCGGGAGTCCGCTATGAGCAGTACTTC
CASSPYSGVRYEQYF
>TRBV7-2|-|TRBJ2-1|TRBD2
TGTGCCAGCAGCTTAGCCGACTTGGGGGGACTAGCGGGAATCTACAATGAGCAGTTCTTC
CASSLADLGGLAGIYNEQFF
>TRBV4-3|-|TRBJ2-1|TRBD2
TGCGCCAGCAGCCAAGATACGTTACGAGGGCTAGCGGGAGACCCAAATGAGCAGTTCTTC
CASSQDTLRGLAGDPNEQFF
>TRBV5-8|-|TRBJ2-7|-
TGTGCCAGCAGCGGGAAGCCCTCCTACGAGCAGTACTTC
CASSGKPSYEQYF
>TRBV7-2|-|TRBJ1-1|-
TGTGCCAGCAGCTTAGCTCGGGTGTTGAGCACTGAAGCTTTCTTT
CASSLARVLSTEAFF
>TRBV5-4|-|TRBJ2-1|TRBD2
TGTGCCAGCAGTTTTAGCGGGAGGCCCTACAATGAGCAGTTCTTC
CASSFSGRPYNEQFF
>TRBV11-3|-|TRBJ2-3|-
TGTGCCAGCAGCGCAGCTAGCACAGATACGCAGTATTTT
CASSAASTDTQYF
>TRBV11-3|once|TRBJ2-1|TRBD2
TGTGCCAGCAGCTCCGGGACTAGCGGGAACAATGAGCAGTTCTTC
CASSSGTSGNNEQFF
>TRBV7-8|-|TRBJ1-5|-
TGTGCCAGCAGCTTAGGTCTCCCTCAGCCCCAGCATTTT
CASSLGLPQPQHF
>TRBV30|-|TRBJ2-7|-
TGTGCCTGGAGTAGGGGGACTTCCTACGAGCAGTACTTC
CAWSRGTSYEQYF
>TRBV19|-|TRBJ2-1|-
TGTGCCAGTAGCCCTATCACGGGAGCGCTCCCCTACAATGAGCAGTTCTTC
CASSPITGALPYNEQFF
>TRBV25-1|-|TRBJ1-3|-
TGTGCCAGCAGTGAAGGGTACATCTCTGGAAACACCATATATTTT
CASSEGYISGNTIYF
>TRBV27|once|TRBJ2-7|-
TGTGCCAGCAGTAGGCCTTCAGGGAGGATAACGGGAGAGCAGTACTTC
CASSRPSGRITGEQYF
>TRBV18|-|TRBJ2-1|-
TGTGCCAGCTCCCCCTTGGGGGGTAATGAGCAGTTCTTC
CASSPLGGNEQFF
>TRBV13|once|TRBJ1-2|-
TGTGCCAGCAGCTACGCCGGGGATGGCTACACCTTC
CASSYAGDGYTF
>TRBV7-2|-|TRBJ1-5|-
TGTGCCAGCAGCCCCCGGGGAGTGAATAGCAATCAGCCCCAGCATTTT
CASSPRGVNSNQPQHF
>TRBV28|-|TRBJ2-7|TRBD2
TGTGCCAGCACGGGGGGACTAGCTGCATACGAGCAGTACTTC
CASTGGLAAYEQYF
>TRBV11-2|-|TRBJ2-1|-
TGTGCCAGCAGCTCCCCCTCACTCGCCTCGGCCGTGAATGAGCAGTTCTTC
CASSSPSLASAVNEQFF
>TRBV7-3|-|TRBJ2-1|TRBD2
TGTGCCAGCAGTCTGAAAGCGGGAGTGGGTTTCAATGAGCAGTTCTTC
CASSLKAGVGFNEQFF
>TRBV5-6|once|TRBJ2-1|TRBD2
TGTGCCAGCAGCTTTGGGGGACTAGCGGGACCCCTCAATGAGCAGTTCTTC
CASSFGGLAGPLNEQFF
>TRBV5-5|-|TRBJ2-1|TRBD2
TGTGCCAGCAGCGAGAACGCGGGGGTTACTTACAATGAGCAGTTCTTC
CASSENAGVTYNEQFF
>TRBV29-1|-|TRBJ2-1|-
TGCAGCGTTCGGGTGGGGTCAGGGCAGTTCTTC
CSVRVGSGQFF
>TRBV5-1|-|TRBJ2-3|-
TGCGCCAGCAGCTTCGCTGTGGATACGCAGTATTTT
CASSFAVDTQYF
>TRBV28|-|TRBJ2-3|-
TGTGCCTCCCGCGCTAGCACAGATACGCAGTATTTT
CASRASTDTQYF
>TRBV18|-|TRBJ1-2|-
TGTGCCAGCTCACCTCGAGGGACACCAGGCTACACCTTC
CASSPRGTPGYTF
>TRBV28|-|TRBJ2-1|-
TGTGCCAGCAGTTTATATACCCCCCCGGACAATGAGCAGTTCTTC
CASSLYTPPDNEQFF
>TRBV11-2|-|TRBJ2-7|TRBD2
TGTGCCAGCAGCTTTCGGGAGGCCCGACACGAGCAGTACTTC
CASSFREARHEQYF
>TRBV2|-|TRBJ1-1|-
TGTGCCAGCAGCGCGGTCCAACAAGCTTTCTTT
CASSAVQQAFF
>TRBV20-1|-|TRBJ2-3|-
TGCAGTGCTCTTAGTGGGGATACGCAGTATTTT
CSALSGDTQYF
>TRBV7-9|-|TRBJ2-7|-
TGTGCCAGCAGCCCGCCCGGGCAGGCCTACGAGCAGTACTTC
CASSPPGQAYEQYF
>TRBV18|-|TRBJ1-1|-
TGTGCCAGCTCACCACAGGGGATGAACACTGAAGCTTTCTTT
CASSPQGMNTEAFF
>TRBV28|-|TRBJ2-5|-
TGTGCCAGCAGCCTCGGACAAGAGACCCAGTACTTC
CASSLGQETQYF
>TRBV10-3|-|TRBJ1-5|-
TGTGCCACCACCGAACAGGGAAGCAATCAGCCCCAGCATTTT
CATTEQGSNQPQHF
>TRBV5-6|-|TRBJ2-1|-
TGTGCCAGCAGCCACGACTCCCCAATAAACAATGAGCAGTTCTTC
CASSHDSPINNEQFF
>TRBV10-3|-|TRBJ2-7|-
TGTGCCATCTCGACAATAGGTCAGGTCTACGAGCAGTACTTC
CAISTIGQVYEQYF
>TRBV11-2|-|TRBJ2-1|-
TGTGCCAGCAGCCCCCGGACCGTTTGGGATGAGCAGTTCTTC
CASSPRTVWDEQFF
>TRBV9|-|TRBJ2-5|TRBD2
TGTGCCAGCAGCGTAGGTACTAGCGGACTACAAGAGACCCAGTACTTC
CASSVGTSGLQETQYF
>TRBV18|-|TRBJ2-1|-
TGTGCCAGCTCCCCAGCGGGCAATGAGCAGTTCTTC
CASSPAGNEQFF
>TRBV9|-|TRBJ1-4|-
TGTGCCAGCAGCGTAGGGGACCAACCAGCAACTAATGAAAAACTGTTTTTT
CASSVGDQPATNEKLFF
>TRBV27|-|TRBJ2-6|-
TGTGCCAGCAGTTTATCCGGACAGTCCTCTGGGGCCAACGTCCTGACTTTC
CASSLSGQSSGANVLTF